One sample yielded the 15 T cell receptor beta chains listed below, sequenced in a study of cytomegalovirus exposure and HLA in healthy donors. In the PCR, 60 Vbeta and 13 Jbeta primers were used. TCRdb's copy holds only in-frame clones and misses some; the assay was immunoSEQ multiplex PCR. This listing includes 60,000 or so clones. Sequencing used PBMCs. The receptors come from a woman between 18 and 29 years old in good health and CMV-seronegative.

As DNA, the CDR3 is TGTGCCAGCAGTTCCCGGGACAGGGGCGCTGATACGCAGTATTTT. Residues: CASSSRDRGADTQYF. The V call is TRBV28, the J call TRBJ2-3; TRBD1 aligns across 10 bases. The germline CDR1 and CDR2 sequences are MDHEN and SYDVKM. V lost 4 bases and J lost 6; bases outside the gene matches: 7. The CDR3 runs to 15 residues.

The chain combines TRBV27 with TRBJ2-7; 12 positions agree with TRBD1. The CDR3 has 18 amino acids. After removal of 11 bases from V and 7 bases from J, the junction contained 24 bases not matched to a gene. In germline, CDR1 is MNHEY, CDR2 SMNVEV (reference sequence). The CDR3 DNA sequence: TGTGCCCCAGGGGACAGGGGGCAGGGTATGCTTATGATTAGGGAGCAGTACTTC. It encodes CAPGDRGQGMLMIREQYF.

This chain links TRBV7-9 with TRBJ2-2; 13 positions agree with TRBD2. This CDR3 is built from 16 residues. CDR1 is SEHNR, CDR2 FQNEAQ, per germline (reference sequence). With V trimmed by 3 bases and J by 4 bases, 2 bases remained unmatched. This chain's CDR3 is CASSFGTSGTTGELFF. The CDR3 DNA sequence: TGTGCCAGCAGCTTCGGGACTAGCGGGACCACCGGGGAGCTGTTTTTT.

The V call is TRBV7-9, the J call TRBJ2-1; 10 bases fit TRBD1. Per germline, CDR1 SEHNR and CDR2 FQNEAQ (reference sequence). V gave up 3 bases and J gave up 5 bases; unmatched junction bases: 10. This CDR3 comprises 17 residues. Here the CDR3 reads CASSFTPGQGIDNEQFF. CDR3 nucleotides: TGTGCCAGCAGCTTCACTCCGGGACAGGGGATCGACAATGAGCAGTTCTTC.

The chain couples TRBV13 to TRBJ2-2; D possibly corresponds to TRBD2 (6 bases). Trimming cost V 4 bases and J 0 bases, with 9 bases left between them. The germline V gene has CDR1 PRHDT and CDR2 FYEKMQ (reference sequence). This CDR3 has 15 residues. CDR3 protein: CASSWGLANTGELFF. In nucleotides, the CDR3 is TGTGCCAGCAGCTGGGGACTGGCGAACACCGGGGAGCTGTTTTTT.

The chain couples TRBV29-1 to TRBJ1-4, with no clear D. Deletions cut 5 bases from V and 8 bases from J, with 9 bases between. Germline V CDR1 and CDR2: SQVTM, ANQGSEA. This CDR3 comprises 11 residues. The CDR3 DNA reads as TGCAGCGTTTTGACTGCAGAAAAACTGTTTTTT. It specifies CSVLTAEKLFF.

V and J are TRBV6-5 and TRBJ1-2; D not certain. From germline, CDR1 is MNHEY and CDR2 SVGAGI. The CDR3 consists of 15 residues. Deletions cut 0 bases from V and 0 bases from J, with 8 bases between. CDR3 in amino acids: CASSYSTRSNYGYTF. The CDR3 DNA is TGTGCCAGCAGTTACTCGACCAGGTCTAACTATGGCTACACCTTC.

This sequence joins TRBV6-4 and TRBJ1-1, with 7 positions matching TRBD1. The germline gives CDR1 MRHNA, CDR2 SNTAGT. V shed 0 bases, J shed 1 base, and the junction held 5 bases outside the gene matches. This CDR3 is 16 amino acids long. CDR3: CASSDSWGQRNTEAFF. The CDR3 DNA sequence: TGTGCCAGCAGTGACTCGTGGGGACAGCGGAACACTGAAGCTTTCTTT.

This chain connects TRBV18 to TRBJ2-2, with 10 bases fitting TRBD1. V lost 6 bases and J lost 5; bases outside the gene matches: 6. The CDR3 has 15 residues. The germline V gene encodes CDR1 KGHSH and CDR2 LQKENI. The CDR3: CASSRDRGWTGELFF. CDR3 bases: TGTGCCAGCTCGCGGGACAGGGGTTGGACCGGGGAGCTGTTTTTT.

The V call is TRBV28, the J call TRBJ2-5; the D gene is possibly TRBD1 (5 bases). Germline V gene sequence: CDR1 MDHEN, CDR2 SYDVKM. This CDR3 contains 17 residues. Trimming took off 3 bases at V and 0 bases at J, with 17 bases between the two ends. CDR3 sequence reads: CASSFGKPGFYQETQYF. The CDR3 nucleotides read TGTGCCAGCAGTTTTGGGAAGCCAGGGTTTTACCAAGAGACCCAGTACTTC.

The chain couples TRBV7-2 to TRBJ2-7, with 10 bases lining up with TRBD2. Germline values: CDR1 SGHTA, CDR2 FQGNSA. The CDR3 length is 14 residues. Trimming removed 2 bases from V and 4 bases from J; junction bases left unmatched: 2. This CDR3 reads CASSLRSGGYEQYF. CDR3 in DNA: TGTGCCAGCAGCTTACGTAGCGGGGGGTACGAGCAGTACTTC.

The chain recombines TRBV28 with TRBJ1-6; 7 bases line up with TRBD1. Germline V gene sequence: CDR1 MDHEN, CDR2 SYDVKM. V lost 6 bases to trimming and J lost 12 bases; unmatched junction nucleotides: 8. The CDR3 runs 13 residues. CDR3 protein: CASRPGQAGPLHF. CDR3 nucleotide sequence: TGTGCCAGCAGACCAGGACAGGCTGGACCCCTCCACTTT.

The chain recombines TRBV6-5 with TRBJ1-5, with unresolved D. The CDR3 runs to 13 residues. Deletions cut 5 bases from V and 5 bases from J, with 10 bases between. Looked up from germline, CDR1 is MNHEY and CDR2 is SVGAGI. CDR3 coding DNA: TGTGCCAGCAGTCCCAATACAGATCAGCCCCAGCATTTT. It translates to CASSPNTDQPQHF.

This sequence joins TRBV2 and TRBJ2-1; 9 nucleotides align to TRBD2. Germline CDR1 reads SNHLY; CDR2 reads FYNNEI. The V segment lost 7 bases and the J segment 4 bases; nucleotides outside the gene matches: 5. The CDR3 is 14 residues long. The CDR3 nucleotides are TGTGCCAGCAAACCCCTAGCGGGATACAATGAGCAGTTCTTC. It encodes CASKPLAGYNEQFF.

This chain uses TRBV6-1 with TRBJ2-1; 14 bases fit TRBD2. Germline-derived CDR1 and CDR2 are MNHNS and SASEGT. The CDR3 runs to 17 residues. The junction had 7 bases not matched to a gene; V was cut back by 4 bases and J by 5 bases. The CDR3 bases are TGTGCCAGCAGTGGGGGACTAGCGGGGGCCTACGACAATGAGCAGTTCTTC. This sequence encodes CASSGGLAGAYDNEQFF.